A selection of T cell receptor beta chains follows, all from one sample in a study of cytomegalovirus exposure and HLA in healthy donors. Assay used: immunoSEQ multiplex PCR; TCRdb lists only in-frame clones, some missing. The table has around 240,000 clones, more than 75% seen once. Material: PBMCs. The receptors here all came from a woman aged 40 to 50 in good health and CMV-seropositive. Both conserved end residues are part of each CDR3.

>TRBJ2-3|TRBV12-5
CASGQGQGVADTQYF
>TRBJ2-2|TRBV6-1
CASRSGGDTGELFF
>TRBJ1-1|TRBV19
CASSITRGTEAFF
>TRBJ2-5|TRBV6-5
CASTVQGTETQYF
>TRBJ1-5|TRBV4-1
CASSQGGYQGADQPQHF
>TRBJ2-7|TRBV5-4
CASSLGGGSSYEQYF
>TRBJ2-1|TRBV11-2
CASSLGGKQFF
>TRBJ2-3|TRBV5-4
CASSLAGRTDTQYF
>TRBJ2-1|TRBV19
CASSIGLAGNNEQFF
>TRBJ1-3|TRBV4-1
CASSLDKKISGNTIYF
>TRBJ2-6|TRBV29-1
CSVDRGNSGANVLTF
>TRBJ2-1|TRBV5-8
CASSLAERGGSEQFF
>TRBJ2-1|TRBV5-1
CASSSRNEQFF
>TRBJ2-7|TRBV28
CASNRGPEQYF
>TRBJ1-4|TRBV12-5
CASGLGQGLGNEKLFF
>TRBJ2-3|TRBV7-3
CASSSSGLGADTQYF
>TRBJ2-7|TRBV7-9
CASSLGAGGLSEQYF
>TRBJ1-5|TRBV10-3
CAISAGLQPQHF